The TCR beta chain under discussion was sequenced for a study of T cells after yellow fever vaccination. Study-level findings and limits: Abundant clonotypes from the bulk population could contaminate FACS-sorted repertoires. By day 5 rather than day 15, the secondary response had peaked, though it was weaker. The booster response re-showed most primary clones: around 96% CD4, around 85% CD8.

The CDR3 is 14 amino acids. After removal of 8 bases from V and 4 bases from J, the junction contained 6 bases not matched to a gene. The germline CDR1 and CDR2 sequences are SGHRS and YFSETQ. In this sample, this clonotype turned up a few times. Its antigen is not known. It was through 5'RACE template switching that TCR cDNA was made, with a universal primer site and UMIs added. TCRdb itself ran the 5' RACE reads through MiXCR, one entry per CDR3 protein. The sample carries hundreds of thousands of distinct CDR3 sequences, roughly an eighth recorded once. This TCR derives from a man under 40 who received the YFV17D yellow fever vaccine. V is TRBV5-1 and J is TRBJ2-3; 11 bases line up with TRBD2. The starting material was PBMCs, obtained on the day of the yellow fever booster vaccination. The CDR3, as DNA: TGCGCCAGTTTAGCGGGAGGGCCTCCAGATACGCAGTATTTT. Its translation: CASLAGGPPDTQYF.